Listed below are T cell receptor beta chains from one sample, sequenced in a study of cytomegalovirus exposure and HLA in healthy donors. TCRdb keeps only in-frame clones here, not all; method: immunoSEQ multiplex PCR. The repertoire table contains approximately 34,000 clones. Material: PBMCs. The receptor source for this set is a middle-aged woman in good health and CMV-seropositive. CDR3s include the opening cysteine and the closing phenylalanine or tryptophan.

v_call | cdr3_aa
TRBV7-8 | CASSFPAGGRLFF
TRBV5-1 | CASSSSTGIEAAEQYF
TRBV18 | CASSAGGASNQPQHF
TRBV5-1 | CASSVYGTGEVKAFF
TRBV28 | CASTRGQLNTEAFF
TRBV6-1 | CASSESGGSGNTIYF
TRBV5-1 | CASSLELAGRGGYTF
TRBV28 | CASTVGGQETQYF
TRBV7-8 | CASSSLGRRAGQGSGNTEAFF
TRBV10-3 | CAISDQQGGNYGYTF
TRBV19 | CASSSGLNTEAFF
TRBV5-1 | CASSLGHRGTGELFF
TRBV11-1 | CASSRTGWEQYF
TRBV29-1 | CSVGGSNQPQHF
TRBV2 | CATKGTGGNQPQHF
TRBV19 | CASRGTGDNQPQHF
TRBV9 | CASSSHGGGSVTDTQYF
TRBV27 | CASSLSDGIEAFF
TRBV5-1 | CASSLEAGGPGTQYF
TRBV28 | CASSLFRGEQYF
TRBV28 | CASSSGQVSGNTIYF
TRBV5-1 | CASSPHSVGGSYEQYF
TRBV28 | CASSDRGQTNEKLFF